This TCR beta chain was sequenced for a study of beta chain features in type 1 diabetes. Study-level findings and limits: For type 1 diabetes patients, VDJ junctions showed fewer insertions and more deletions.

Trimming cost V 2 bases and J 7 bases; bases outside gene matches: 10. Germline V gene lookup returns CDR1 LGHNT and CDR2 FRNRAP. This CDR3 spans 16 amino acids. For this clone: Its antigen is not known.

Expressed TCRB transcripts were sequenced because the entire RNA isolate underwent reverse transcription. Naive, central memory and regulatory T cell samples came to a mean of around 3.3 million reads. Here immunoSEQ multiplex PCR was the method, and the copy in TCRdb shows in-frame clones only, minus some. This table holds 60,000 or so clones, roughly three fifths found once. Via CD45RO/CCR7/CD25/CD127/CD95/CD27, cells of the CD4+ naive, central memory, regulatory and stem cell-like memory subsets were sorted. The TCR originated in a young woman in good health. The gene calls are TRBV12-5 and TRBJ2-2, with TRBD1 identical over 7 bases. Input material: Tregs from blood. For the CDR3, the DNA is TGTGCTAGTGGTTTGCGGCAGGGGGAAATCGTCGGGGAGCTGTTTTTT. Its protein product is CASGLRQGEIVGELFF.